The 7 T cell receptor beta chains listed next were all sequenced from one sample in a study of T cell responses to AZD1222 COVID-19 vaccine. Method: immunoSEQ multiplex PCR; TCRdb's copy keeps in-frame clones and lacks some. This sample has 89,000 or so clones, with roughly 88% found just once. Source: peripheral blood, taken on day 0 of AZD1222 vaccination. Source of these receptors: an adult in good health.

The J gene is TRBJ2-1, the V gene TRBV27; 10 bases match TRBD2. J lost 9 bases, V lost 4 bases, and 9 bases had no gene match. This CDR3 region has 15 residues. The germline gives CDR1 MNHEY, CDR2 SMNVEV (reference sequence). Here the CDR3 reads CASSSPLAGVGEQFF. CDR3 nucleotides: TGTGCCAGCAGTTCGCCCCTAGCGGGAGTTGGTGAGCAGTTCTTC.

The chain carries TRBV27 and TRBJ1-1; D is unresolved. Germline V gives CDR1 MNHEY, CDR2 SMNVEV (reference sequence). V gave up 4 bases and J gave up 3 bases, with 15 bases separating them. The CDR3 consists of 15 residues. CDR3 region: CASSSERARYTEAFF. The CDR3 nucleotides read TGTGCCAGCAGTTCCGAACGAGCCCGATACACTGAAGCTTTCTTT.

This clone came up once. The chain links TRBV9 to TRBJ2-1; TRBD1 or TRBD2 may be the D gene (5 bases each). V gave up 3 bases and J gave up 4 bases, with 17 bases separating them. This CDR3 comprises 16 residues. The V gene's germline CDR1 is SGDLS and CDR2 YYNGEE. CDR3 in amino acids: CASSGWGPTRYNEQFF. The DNA for the CDR3 is TGTGCCAGCAGCGGTTGGGGACCGACACGTTACAATGAGCAGTTCTTC.

The gene calls are TRBV28 and TRBJ2-1, with D hard to call. V dropped 6 bases and J dropped 12 bases, with 15 bases sitting between them. Per the germline V gene, CDR1 is MDHEN and CDR2 is SYDVKM. The CDR3 consists of 12 residues. DNA for the CDR3: TGTGCCAGCAGCAGAGAACTCGGCTGGCAGTTCTTC. This translates into CASSRELGWQFF.

The chain couples TRBV7-9 to TRBJ2-3, with 10 bases aligning to TRBD2. The germline V gene has CDR1 SEHNR and CDR2 FQNEAQ (reference sequence). The CDR3 runs 16 residues. V was clipped by 4 bases and J by 2 bases; unmatched bases: 6. CDR3 amino acids: CASSSGLADTTDTQYF. The CDR3 DNA is TGTGCCAGCAGCTCCGGACTAGCGGACACCACAGATACGCAGTATTTT.

This chain joins TRBV7-9 and TRBJ2-7; TRBD2 aligns across 8 bases. The trim removed 7 bases at V and 0 bases at J, leaving 14 bases unmatched. This CDR3 region has 17 residues. CDR1 and CDR2 (germline): SEHNR, FQNEAQ (reference sequence). DNA of the CDR3: TGTGCCAGCACCCCCTTTGGGGAGCGGGGGAGCTCCTACGAGCAGTACTTC. It is translated as CASTPFGERGSSYEQYF.

This chain links TRBV28 with TRBJ1-1; D gene unclear. The CDR3 length is 15 residues. In germline, CDR1 is MDHEN, CDR2 SYDVKM. V lost 6 bases to trimming and J lost 0 bases, with 14 bases between them. CDR3 nucleotide sequence: TGTGCCAGCAGCTTAAACCCAGGCTTGAACACTGAAGCTTTCTTT. Residues: CASSLNPGLNTEAFF.